This T cell receptor (beta chain) was recovered during a study of post-analysis software for immune sequencing data. About the study: Included among the disease courses, which were recorded for the cohort, were relapsing-remitting, secondary progressive and progressive-relapsing multiple sclerosis.

Comments on this clonotype: Its specificity is unknown.

Unique molecular identifiers were carried by the TCR beta cDNA libraries. TCRdb processed the PCR reads anew with MiXCR; each CDR3 protein has one entry. The data show about 430,000 distinct CDR3 sequences, approximately 42% seen once. Trimming stripped 0 bases from V and 0 bases from J, with 11 bases between. The CDR3 is 15 residues long. The germline V gene encodes CDR1 SQVTM and CDR2 ANQGSEA. Study-level findings and limits: Patients showed TRBV5-6, TRBV5-1 and TRBV20-1 among five TRBV segments more frequent than in controls.

The source is a girl aged 2 to 10 with multiple sclerosis. The specimen sequenced was blood. The chain couples TRBV29-1 to TRBJ1-1; perhaps TRBD1 as D (6 bases). The chain's CDR3 is CSVEDFRGMNTEAFF. The DNA for the CDR3 is TGCAGCGTTGAAGACTTCAGGGGCATGAACACTGAAGCTTTCTTT.